Listed below are T cell receptor beta chains from one sample, sequenced in a study of CD8 T cells in ankylosing spondylitis. TCRdb called the 5' RACE reads again in MiXCR, with one record for every CDR3 protein. The sample holds some 150,000 distinct CDR3 sequences, about 42% seen once. The specimen was synovial fluid, either unsorted or a sorted T cell fraction (not recorded which). These receptors came from a male donor with ankylosing spondylitis. Each CDR3 is given with its conserved first and last residue. The D gene is left open where the match is weak. Rows give clone size only sometimes, using once, few, many, or a class for an expanded clone.

v_call	clone_size	j_call	d_call	cdr3_nt	cdr3_aa
TRBV7-7	NA	TRBJ2-1	NA	TGTGCTAGCAGCTTATATGCCGGGAGCCACAATGAGCAGTTCTTC	CASSLYAGSHNEQFF
TRBV3-1	NA	TRBJ1-5	TRBD1	TGTGCCAGCAGCCCCATGTGGCGACAGGGGGATTATAGCAATCAGCCCCAGCATTTT	CASSPMWRQGDYSNQPQHF
TRBV5-6	few	TRBJ2-1	NA	TGTGCCAGCAGCATTGGGACCGACAATGAGCAGTTCTTC	CASSIGTDNEQFF
TRBV10-3	NA	TRBJ2-7	NA	TGTGCCATCAGTCCGGACGGGTCCTACGAGCAGTACTTC	CAISPDGSYEQYF
TRBV3-1	many	TRBJ1-2	TRBD1	TGTGAGCGGGGACAGGCGCCGGTTTGTGGCTACACCTTC	CERGQAPVCGYTF
TRBV6-5	few	TRBJ1-3	TRBD1	TGTGCCAGCAGTTACTTGGGACAGACTTTCTCTGGAAACACCATATATTTT	CASSYLGQTFSGNTIYF
TRBV27	few	TRBJ2-3	TRBD2	TGTGCCAGCAGTTTACGTCCGATCAGCGGGGGGCACACAGATACGCAGTATTTT	CASSLRPISGGHTDTQYF
TRBV25-1	many	TRBJ1-4	TRBD1	TGTGCCAGCAGTACCCACAGGGGCGGTTGGGAAAAACTGTTTTTT	CASSTHRGGWEKLFF
TRBV28	NA	TRBJ2-2	TRBD2	TGTGCCAGCAGTCCTAGCGGGAGGGAGCCCCGGAGCACCGGGGAGCTGTTTTTT	CASSPSGREPRSTGELFF
TRBV12-3/TRBV12-4	NA	TRBJ2-1	NA	TGTGCCAGCAGTTTAGCCCCTCCTACTAGCTATGACTACAATGAGCAGTTCTTC	CASSLAPPTSYDYNEQFF
TRBV7-8	many	TRBJ1-5	TRBD1	TGTGCCAGCAGTTTAGGAACAGGGGGCCTTCAGCCCCAGCATTTT	CASSLGTGGLQPQHF
TRBV4-2	NA	TRBJ2-3	TRBD2	TGTGCCAGCAGCCCCATGGCAGGGCGGGAGAGGAGGGATACGCAGTATTTT	CASSPMAGRERRDTQYF
TRBV12-3/TRBV12-4	NA	TRBJ2-1	NA	TGTGCCAGCAGTTTTATGAGTTATGAGCAGTTCTTC	CASSFMSYEQFF
TRBV27	many	TRBJ2-3	NA	TGTGCCAGCAGTACATCACCTGGAGGAGATACGCAGTATTTT	CASSTSPGGDTQYF
TRBV15	NA	TRBJ1-1	NA	TGTGCCACCAGCACCACAGGGCATTCAGTGAACACTGAAGCTTTCTTT	CATSTTGHSVNTEAFF
TRBV6-1	NA	TRBJ2-3	TRBD2	TGTGCCAGCAGTCAAGGGACTAGCGACGGGTCAGATACGCAGTATTTT	CASSQGTSDGSDTQYF
TRBV7-6	NA	TRBJ2-4	NA	TGTGCCAGCAGCGGGCCCCGGGGGCGAGGAGCCAAAAACATTCAGTACTTC	CASSGPRGRGAKNIQYF
TRBV28	NA	TRBJ2-5	NA	TGTGCCAGCAGTTTGTTCGGGGCCCCCCGGGAGACCCAGTACTTC	CASSLFGAPRETQYF
TRBV6-1	few	TRBJ1-6	TRBD1	TGTGCCAGCATCGACAGGGTAGTCGCGCATTCACCCCTCCACTTT	CASIDRVVAHSPLHF
TRBV5-5	NA	TRBJ2-7	NA	TGTGCCAGCAGCCCCGGGGTCGTCTGCTACGAGCAGTACTTC	CASSPGVVCYEQYF
TRBV5-1	NA	TRBJ2-4	NA	TGCGCCAGCAGCTCTTCGGGACTTGTCGTGGGCAAAAACATTCAGTACTTC	CASSSSGLVVGKNIQYF
TRBV11-2	NA	TRBJ2-1	NA	TGTGCCAGCAGCTTCCTCTGTGACGCCAGCTCCTACAATGAGCAGTTCTTC	CASSFLCDASSYNEQFF
TRBV4-1	few	TRBJ2-7	NA	TGCGCCAGCAGCCAGTTCGTTGATGACGAGCAGTACTTC	CASSQFVDDEQYF
TRBV6-1	NA	TRBJ1-6	NA	TGTGCCAGCAGTCCGCCGGCAGGGAGTAATAATTCACCCCTCCACTTT	CASSPPAGSNNSPLHF
TRBV10-1	once	TRBJ2-2	TRBD2	TGCGCCAGCAGGGCGGGGGACAACACCGGGGAGCTGTTTTTT	CASRAGDNTGELFF
TRBV6-4	few	TRBJ2-1	TRBD2	TGTGCCAGCAGTCCCACTAGCGGGGGGGTGAATGAGCAGTTCTTC	CASSPTSGGVNEQFF
TRBV2	once	TRBJ2-5	TRBD1	TGTGCCAGCAGTGGGGACAGGGGTGAAGAGACCCAGTACTTC	CASSGDRGEETQYF
TRBV12-3/TRBV12-4	NA	TRBJ2-3	NA	TGTGCCAGCAGTCCCCCCCCGGGGGCAGATACGCAGTATTTT	CASSPPPGADTQYF
TRBV7-8	NA	TRBJ2-1	TRBD2	TGTGCCAGCAGCTTATTCGCGGGAGGGCCCCACAATGAGCAGTTCTTC	CASSLFAGGPHNEQFF
TRBV27	NA	TRBJ2-7	NA	TGTGCCAGCAGCCCTCAGAGGGGGTTGGACTCCTACGAGCAGTACTTC	CASSPQRGLDSYEQYF
TRBV7-9	many	TRBJ2-2	NA	TGTGCCAGCAGCCCCAGGGTCGTATTATCCGGGGAGCTGTTTTTT	CASSPRVVLSGELFF
TRBV5-1	few	TRBJ2-7	TRBD1	TGCGCCAGCAGCTTGTACAGGGGCTACGAGCAGTACTTC	CASSLYRGYEQYF
TRBV7-9	NA	TRBJ2-6	TRBD1	TGTGCCAGCAGCCCCGGGACAGCCCGCTCTGGGGCCAACGTCCTGACTTTC	CASSPGTARSGANVLTF
TRBV3-1	few	TRBJ2-1	NA	TGTGCCAGCAGCCAAGTGGTTCCCGGACTCATAAATTACAATGAGCAGTTCTTC	CASSQVVPGLINYNEQFF
TRBV18	NA	TRBJ2-1	NA	TGTGCCAGCTCACCACCAGTGCCCCACAATGAGCAGTTCTTC	CASSPPVPHNEQFF
TRBV14	once	TRBJ1-4	NA	TGTGCCAGCAGCCAATATGTTCGGGGGGCCATGGGGGAAAAACTGTTTTTT	CASSQYVRGAMGEKLFF
TRBV12-3/TRBV12-4	NA	TRBJ2-1	TRBD2	TGTGCCAGCTGCTGGGCTACTAGCGGGAGAGGCGATGAGCAGTTCTTC	CASCWATSGRGDEQFF
TRBV7-6	many	TRBJ2-3	TRBD2	TGTGCCAGCAGCTTATGGGGGAGGGGATCGGGGAGCACAGATACGCAGTATTTT	CASSLWGRGSGSTDTQYF
TRBV20-1	few	TRBJ2-7	TRBD2	TGCAGTGCTAGAGCCGGGACTAGCGGGAGATTCACCTACGAGCAGTACTTC	CSARAGTSGRFTYEQYF
TRBV7-6	NA	TRBJ2-2	TRBD2	TGTGCCAGCAGATCCCCCGCGGGGGATAACACCGGGGAGCTGTTTTTT	CASRSPAGDNTGELFF
TRBV7-7	NA	TRBJ2-5	TRBD2	TGTGCTAGCAGCTCGGGACTAGCGGGGGTAAAAGAGACCCAGTACTTC	CASSSGLAGVKETQYF
TRBV20-1	NA	TRBJ2-3	NA	TGCAGTGCTAGAGCTGACGCTCCAAAGAGCACAGATACGCAGTATTTT	CSARADAPKSTDTQYF
TRBV29-1	NA	TRBJ2-7	NA	TGCAGCGTTGAAAGCGACGGGGCTACGTACGAGCAGTACTTC	CSVESDGATYEQYF
TRBV10-3	once	TRBJ2-1	TRBD2	TGTGCCATCAGTGAGTCTCCGGGACTAGCGGGACCCGCAAGCCTCTACAATGAGCAGTTCTTC	CAISESPGLAGPASLYNEQFF
TRBV7-2	few	TRBJ2-3	TRBD2	TGTGCCAGCAGCTTCCCACTAGCGGGGGCGGTCACAGATACGCAGTATTTT	CASSFPLAGAVTDTQYF
TRBV7-3	NA	TRBJ2-1	TRBD2	TGTGCCAGCAGTTTTCTAGCGGGGGGGCTGAATGAGCAGTTCTTC	CASSFLAGGLNEQFF
TRBV29-1	NA	TRBJ2-7	NA	TGCAGCGTTGTGGCGGCCCCCTACGAGCAGTACTTC	CSVVAAPYEQYF
TRBV6-1	NA	TRBJ1-5	NA	TGTGCCAGCTTGGGTCAGCTTAGCAATCAGCCCCAGCATTTT	CASLGQLSNQPQHF
TRBV10-2	NA	TRBJ1-1	NA	TGCGCCAGCATCACGGGGACTGAAGCGGTCTTT	CASITGTEAVF
TRBV14	NA	TRBJ2-7	NA	TGTGCCAGCAGCCTCCGGGACTTTACCTACGAGCAGTACTTC	CASSLRDFTYEQYF
TRBV4-2	NA	TRBJ2-2	TRBD1	TGTGCCAGCAGCCAAGATTGGACAGGGGGCGCGACCGGGGAGCTGTTTTTT	CASSQDWTGGATGELFF
TRBV20-1	once	TRBJ1-6	TRBD1	TGCAGTGCTGGGGACAGGGAATACTCACCCCTCCACTTT	CSAGDREYSPLHF
TRBV6-2/TRBV6-3	NA	TRBJ2-5	NA	TGTGCCAGCAGCCACGGGCTCTACGGGCAAGAGACCCAGTACTTC	CASSHGLYGQETQYF
TRBV13	NA	TRBJ1-2	TRBD1	TGTGCCAGCAGCCTCCAGGGGGATGGCTACACCTTC	CASSLQGDGYTF